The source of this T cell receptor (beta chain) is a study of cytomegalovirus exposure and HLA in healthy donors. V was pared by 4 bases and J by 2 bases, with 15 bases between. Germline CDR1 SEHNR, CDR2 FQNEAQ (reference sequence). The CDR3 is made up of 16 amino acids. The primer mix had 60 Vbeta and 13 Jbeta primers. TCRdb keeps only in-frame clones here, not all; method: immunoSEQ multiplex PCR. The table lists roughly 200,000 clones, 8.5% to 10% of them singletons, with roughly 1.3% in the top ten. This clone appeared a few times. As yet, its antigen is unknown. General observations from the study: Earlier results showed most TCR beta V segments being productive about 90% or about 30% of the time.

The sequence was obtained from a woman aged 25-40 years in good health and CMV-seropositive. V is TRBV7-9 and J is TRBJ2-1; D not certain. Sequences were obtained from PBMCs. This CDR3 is CASSSISTVPYNEQFF. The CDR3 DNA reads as TGTGCCAGCAGCTCGATATCCACTGTACCCTACAATGAGCAGTTCTTC.